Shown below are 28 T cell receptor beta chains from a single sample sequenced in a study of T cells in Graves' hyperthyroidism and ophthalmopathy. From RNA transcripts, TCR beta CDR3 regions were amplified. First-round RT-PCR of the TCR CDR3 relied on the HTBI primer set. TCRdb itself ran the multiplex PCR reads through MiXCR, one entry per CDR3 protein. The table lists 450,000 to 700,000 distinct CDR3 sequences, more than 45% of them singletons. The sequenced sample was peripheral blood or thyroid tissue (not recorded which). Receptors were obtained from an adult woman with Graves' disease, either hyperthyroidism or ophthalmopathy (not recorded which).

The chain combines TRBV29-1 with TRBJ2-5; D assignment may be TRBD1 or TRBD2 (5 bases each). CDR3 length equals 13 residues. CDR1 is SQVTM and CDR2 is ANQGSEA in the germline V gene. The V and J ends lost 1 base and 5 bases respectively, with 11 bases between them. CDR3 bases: TGCAGCGTTGAAGGAGGTGAGGGGGAGACCCAGTACTTC. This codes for CSVEGGEGETQYF.

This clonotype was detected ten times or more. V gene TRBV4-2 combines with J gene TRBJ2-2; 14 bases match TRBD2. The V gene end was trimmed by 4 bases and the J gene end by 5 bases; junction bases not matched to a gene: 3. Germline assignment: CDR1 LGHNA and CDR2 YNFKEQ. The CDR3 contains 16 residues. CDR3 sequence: CASSRGTSGSTGELFF. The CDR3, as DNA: TGTGCCAGCAGCCGAGGGACTAGCGGGAGTACCGGGGAGCTGTTTTTT.

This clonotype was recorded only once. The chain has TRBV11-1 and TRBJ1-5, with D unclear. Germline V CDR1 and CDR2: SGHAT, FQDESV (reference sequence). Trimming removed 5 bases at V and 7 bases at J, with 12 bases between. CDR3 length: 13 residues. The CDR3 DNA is TGTGCCAGCAGCCCCTCCACCGGACAGCCCCAGCATTTT. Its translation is CASSPSTGQPQHF.

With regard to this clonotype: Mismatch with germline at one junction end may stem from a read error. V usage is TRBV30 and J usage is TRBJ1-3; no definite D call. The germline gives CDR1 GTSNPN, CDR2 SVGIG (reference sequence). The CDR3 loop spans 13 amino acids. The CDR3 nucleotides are TGTGCCTGGCAACAGAGCTCTGGAAACACCTTATATTTT. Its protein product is CAWQQSSGNTLYF.

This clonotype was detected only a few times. DNA of the CDR3: TGTGCCAGCAGCCGTCCGAGGGAAAAACTGTTTTTT. Amino acids: CASSRPREKLFF. J is TRBJ1-4 and V is TRBV7-8; D gene unclear. Germline CDR1 reads SGHVS; CDR2 reads FQNEAQ. This CDR3 is built from 12 residues. Trimming took 5 bases from V and 8 from J, leaving 9 bases between them.

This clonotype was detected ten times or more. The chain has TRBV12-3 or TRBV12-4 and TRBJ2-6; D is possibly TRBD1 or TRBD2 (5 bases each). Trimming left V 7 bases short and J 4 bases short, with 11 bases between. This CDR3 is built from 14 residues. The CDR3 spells CASTLGVGANVLTF. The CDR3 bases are TGTGCCAGCACTTTGGGGGTAGGGGCCAACGTCCTGACTTTC.

DNA for the CDR3: TGTGCCATCAGTGAAGACGGCAGGGGAGGGGAAAAACTGTTTTTT. This gives the protein CAISEDGRGGEKLFF. The V call is TRBV10-3, the J call TRBJ1-4; D is perhaps TRBD1 (6 bases). Trimming removed 3 bases from V and 8 bases from J, with 16 bases in between. There are 15 residues in the CDR3. CDR1 ENHRY and CDR2 SYGVKD come from the germline V gene.

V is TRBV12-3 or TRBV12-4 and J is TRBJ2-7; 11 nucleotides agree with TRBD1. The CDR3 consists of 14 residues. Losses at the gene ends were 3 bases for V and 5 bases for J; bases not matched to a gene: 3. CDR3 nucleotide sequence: TGTGCCAGCAGTTTGGGGACAGGGGGGAACGAGCAGTACTTC. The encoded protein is CASSLGTGGNEQYF.

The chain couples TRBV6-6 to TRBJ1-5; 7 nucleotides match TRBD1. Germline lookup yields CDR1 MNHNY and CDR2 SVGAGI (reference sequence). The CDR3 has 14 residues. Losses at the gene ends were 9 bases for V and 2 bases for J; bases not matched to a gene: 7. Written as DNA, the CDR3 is TGTGCCAGTCAGGGGGAAGGTGGCAATCAGCCCCAGCATTTT. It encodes CASQGEGGNQPQHF.

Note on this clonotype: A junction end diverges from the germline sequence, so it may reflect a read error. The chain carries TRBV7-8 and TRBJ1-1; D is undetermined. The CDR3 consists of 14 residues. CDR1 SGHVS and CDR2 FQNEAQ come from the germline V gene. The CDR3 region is CASKEEGRNTEVFF. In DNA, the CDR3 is TGTGCCAGCAAGGAAGAGGGAAGGAACACTGAAGTTTTCTTT.

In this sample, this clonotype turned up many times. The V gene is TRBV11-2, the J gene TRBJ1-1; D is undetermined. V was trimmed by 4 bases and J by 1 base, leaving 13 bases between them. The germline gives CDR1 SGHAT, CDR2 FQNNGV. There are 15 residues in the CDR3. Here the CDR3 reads CASSSRLPSNTEAFF. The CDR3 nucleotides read TGTGCCAGCAGCTCCCGGTTGCCATCGAACACTGAAGCTTTCTTT.

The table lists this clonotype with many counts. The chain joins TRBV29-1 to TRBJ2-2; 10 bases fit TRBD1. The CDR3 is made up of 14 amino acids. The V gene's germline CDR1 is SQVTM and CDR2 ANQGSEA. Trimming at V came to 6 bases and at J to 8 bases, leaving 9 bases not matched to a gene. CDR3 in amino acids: CSVAGTGAVGELFF. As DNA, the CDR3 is TGCAGCGTCGCCGGGACAGGGGCGGTTGGGGAGCTGTTTTTT.

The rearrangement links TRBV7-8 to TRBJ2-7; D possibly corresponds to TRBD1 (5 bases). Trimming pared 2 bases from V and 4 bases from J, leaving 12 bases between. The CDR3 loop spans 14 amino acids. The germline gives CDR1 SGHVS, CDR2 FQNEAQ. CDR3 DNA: TGTGCCAGCAGCTTAAACGCAGGGCAGTACGAGCAGTACTTC. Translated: CASSLNAGQYEQYF.

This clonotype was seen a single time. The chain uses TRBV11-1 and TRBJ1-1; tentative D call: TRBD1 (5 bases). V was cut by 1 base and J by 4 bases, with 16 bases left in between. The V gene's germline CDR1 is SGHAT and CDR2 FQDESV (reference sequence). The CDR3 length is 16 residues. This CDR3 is CASSLGGPAGSTEAFF. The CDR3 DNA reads TGTGCCAGCAGCTTAGGGGGCCCGGCAGGGAGCACTGAAGCTTTCTTT.

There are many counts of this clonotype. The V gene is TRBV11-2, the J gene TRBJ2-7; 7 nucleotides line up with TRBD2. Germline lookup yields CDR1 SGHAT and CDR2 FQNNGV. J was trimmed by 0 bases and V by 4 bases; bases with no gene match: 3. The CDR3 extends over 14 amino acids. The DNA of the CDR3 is TGTGCCAGCAGCTCCTGGACTAGCTCCTACGAGCAGTACTTC. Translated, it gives CASSSWTSSYEQYF.

This chain's CDR3 is CSARARTAYEQYF. The CDR3 nucleotides read TGCAGTGCTAGAGCGAGGACCGCCTACGAGCAGTACTTC. The chain joins TRBV20-1 to TRBJ2-7, with D unresolved. Trimming shortened V by 1 base and J by 2 bases, and 9 bases separated the two germline ends. CDR3 length equals 13 residues. Per the germline V gene, CDR1 is DFQATT and CDR2 is SNEGSKA (reference sequence).

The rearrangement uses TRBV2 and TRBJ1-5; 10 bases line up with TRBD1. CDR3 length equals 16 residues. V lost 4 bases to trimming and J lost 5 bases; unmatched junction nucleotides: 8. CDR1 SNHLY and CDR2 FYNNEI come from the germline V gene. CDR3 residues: CASSVSGTGDHQPQHF. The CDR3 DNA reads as TGTGCCAGCAGTGTATCCGGGACAGGGGACCATCAGCCCCAGCATTTT. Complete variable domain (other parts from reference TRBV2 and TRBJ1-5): EPEVTQTPSHQVTQMGQEVILRCVPISNHLYFYWYRQILGQKVEFLVSFYNNEISEKSEIFDDQFSVERPDGSNFTLKIRSTKLEDSAMYFCASSVSGTGDHQPQHFGDGTRLSIL.

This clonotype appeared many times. For the CDR3, the DNA is TGTGCCAGCAGGACCGGCCCGTCACCCCTCCACTTT. Its protein product is CASRTGPSPLHF. The V call is TRBV6-5, the J call TRBJ1-6; D is unresolved. The ends were cut back, 6 bases at V and 10 bases at J, with 10 bases in the middle. CDR1 is MNHEY, CDR2 SVGAGI, per germline. The CDR3 runs to 12 residues.

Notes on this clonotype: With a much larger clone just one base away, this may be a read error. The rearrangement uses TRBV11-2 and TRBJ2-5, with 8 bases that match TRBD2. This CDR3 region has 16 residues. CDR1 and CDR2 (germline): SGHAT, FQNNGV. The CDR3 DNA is TGTGACAGCAGCCCCCGGAATAGCGGGAAGGGCGAGACCCAGTACTTC. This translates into CDSSPRNSGKGETQYF.

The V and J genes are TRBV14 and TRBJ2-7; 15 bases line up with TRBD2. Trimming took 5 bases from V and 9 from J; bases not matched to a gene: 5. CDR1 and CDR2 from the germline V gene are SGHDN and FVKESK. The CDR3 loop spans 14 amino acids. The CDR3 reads CASSSGLAGGRQYF. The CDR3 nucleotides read TGTGCCAGCAGCTCGGGACTAGCGGGAGGCCGGCAGTACTTC.

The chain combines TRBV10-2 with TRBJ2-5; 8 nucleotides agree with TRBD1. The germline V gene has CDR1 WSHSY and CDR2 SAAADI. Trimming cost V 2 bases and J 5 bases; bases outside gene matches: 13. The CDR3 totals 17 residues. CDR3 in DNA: TGCGCCAGCAGTGAGCCCCAGCCCGGACAGGGCGACGAGACCCAGTACTTC. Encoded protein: CASSEPQPGQGDETQYF.

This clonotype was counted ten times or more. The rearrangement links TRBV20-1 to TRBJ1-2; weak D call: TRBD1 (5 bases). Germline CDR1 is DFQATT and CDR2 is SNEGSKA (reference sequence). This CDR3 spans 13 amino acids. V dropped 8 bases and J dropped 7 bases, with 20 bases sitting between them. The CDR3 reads CSSIRDLGSGYTF. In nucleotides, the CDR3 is TGCAGTTCAATTCGGGACTTAGGGTCTGGCTACACCTTC.

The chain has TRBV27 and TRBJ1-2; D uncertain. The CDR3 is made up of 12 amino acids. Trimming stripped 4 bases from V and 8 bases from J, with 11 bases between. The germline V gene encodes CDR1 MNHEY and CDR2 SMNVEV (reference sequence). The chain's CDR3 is CASSSPPRGYTF. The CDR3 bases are TGTGCCAGCAGTTCCCCCCCTAGGGGCTACACCTTC.

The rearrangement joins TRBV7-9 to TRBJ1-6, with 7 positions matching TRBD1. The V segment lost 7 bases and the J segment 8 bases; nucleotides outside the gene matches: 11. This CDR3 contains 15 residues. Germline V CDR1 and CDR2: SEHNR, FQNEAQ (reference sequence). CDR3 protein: CASTLRGGLDSPLHF. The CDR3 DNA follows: TGTGCCAGCACCCTCAGGGGGGGGCTTGATTCACCCCTCCACTTT.

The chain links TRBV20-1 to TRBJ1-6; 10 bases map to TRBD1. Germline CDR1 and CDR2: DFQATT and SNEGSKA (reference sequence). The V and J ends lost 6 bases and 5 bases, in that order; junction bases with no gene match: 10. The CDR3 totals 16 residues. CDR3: CSAWDRGMGDNSPLHF. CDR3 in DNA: TGCAGTGCGTGGGACAGGGGAATGGGTGATAATTCACCCCTCCACTTT.

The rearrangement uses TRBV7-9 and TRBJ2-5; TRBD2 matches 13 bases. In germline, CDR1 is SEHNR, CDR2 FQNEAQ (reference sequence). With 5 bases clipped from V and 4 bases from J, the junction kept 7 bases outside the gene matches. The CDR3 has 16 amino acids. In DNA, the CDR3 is TGTGCCAGCAGCCAAGGACTAGCGGGAGCAGGAGAGACCCAGTACTTC. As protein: CASSQGLAGAGETQYF.

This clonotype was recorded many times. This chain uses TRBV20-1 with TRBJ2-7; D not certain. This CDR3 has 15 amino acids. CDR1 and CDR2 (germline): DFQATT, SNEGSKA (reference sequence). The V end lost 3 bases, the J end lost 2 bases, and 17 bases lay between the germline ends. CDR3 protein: CSARFGSRGPYEQYF. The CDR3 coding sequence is TGCAGTGCTAGGTTTGGGTCCCGAGGCCCCTACGAGCAGTACTTC.

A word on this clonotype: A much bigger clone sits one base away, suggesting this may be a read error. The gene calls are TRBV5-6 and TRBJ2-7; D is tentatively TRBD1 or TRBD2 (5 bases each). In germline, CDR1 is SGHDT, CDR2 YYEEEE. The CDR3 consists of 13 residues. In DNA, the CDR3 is TGTGCCAGCAGCCACCGAGGGGTCTACGAGCAGCACTTC. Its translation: CASSHRGVYEQHF.